This TCR beta chain comes out of a study of human T cells and chemical hapten exposure (dated by TCRdb to the early 2020s). Some background on the complete study: For sensitization, 2% DPC in acetone was applied to a roughly 2 cm by roughly 2 cm area of upper inner arm skin. Patients additionally received weekly therapeutic DPC doses to the scalp throughout the roughly 25-week study period. Patch testing was performed on the upper back with Finn chambers containing 0.01% DPC, and the patch tests were scored after 6 days according to International Contact Dermatitis Research Group standards. Most of the patients in the cohort were female, and the cohort covered alopecia areata with under or over 50% scalp involvement, alopecia totalis and alopecia universalis. The libraries were sequenced as a pool, and the TCR yield per sample differed mostly because of small variations in library volumes within the pool. Peripheral blood TCR repertoire changes were tracked in vivo in alopecia patients during primary and secondary sensitization to the hapten diphenylcyclopropenone (DPC). Blood was sampled from patients pre-sensitization (week 0) and at 2, 6 and about 24 weeks after DPC sensitization. Blood for TCR sequencing was provided by twenty-nine alopecia patients at one to four time points (pre-sensitization, 2, 6 and 24 weeks).

Remarks on this clonotype: The antigen it recognizes is unknown. A much bigger clone sits one base away, suggesting this may be a read error.

What this sample's time point label stands for: pre-sensitization, week 0. Per the publication, the treatment or condition label means: therapeutic diphenylcyclopropenone sensitization with weekly scalp DPC. At every patch-test visit, the blood draw took place before the patch test was put on. Eligible patients were aged 18 to 70, diagnosed with alopecia, deemed suitable for DPC therapy, and excluded if pregnant. Total RNA was extracted from unfractionated whole blood that had been collected in Tempus Blood RNA tubes. Looking up the germline V gene yields CDR1 MNHEY and CDR2 SVGEGT. CDR3 length: 14 amino acids, cysteine to phenylalanine. Only the CDR3 region is kept as DNA, spanning 42 bases read in frame from base 1. V was cut back by 5 bases and J by 3 bases, leaving a gap of 13 bases between them. Overall study results and their limits: The number of PT1 expanded TCRs positively correlated with patch test score, significant at thresholds 8, 16 and 32 but not 4. All patients had alopecia, a presumed autoimmune disease, so their immune response might differ from that of healthy individuals. DPC sensitization did not change the number of TCRs with a frequency above 1 in 1000, and there was no evidence of changes in global repertoire structure. Significantly more large CDR3 similarity clusters were formed by expanded TCRs than by pre-sensitization or healthy control sets, consistent with antigen-driven responses. Repeated subsampling changed both the strength of the expansion versus patch-test correlation and the threshold at which that correlation became significant.

The method behind the library was RACE. Sequenced on a NextSeq 500. During library preparation, unique molecular identifiers were attached to individual cDNA molecules so that TCRs could be counted in a quantitative, reproducible way. Each blood RNA sample was used to sequence both TCR alpha and TCR beta chains. Processing in the source paper ran as follows. Samples had a median of around 92,000 TCRs, with a range from about 23,224 to 750,000. V, J and CDR3 annotation of the TCR reads was carried out using the Decombinator software suite. For PS versus PT1 abundance plots, all samples were subsampled to the same number of TCRs (28,000). Expanded TCRs were defined as absent before sensitization and observed at least eight times at the 2-week time point. TCRdb itself trimmed the public reads at Q25 with fastp, ran MiXCR and retained productive beta chains. CDR3 protein duplicates are merged, each entry listing the most common genes and DNA. The V and J calls were determined by TCRdb, not by the authors. The sample contains a few hundred thousand distinct CDR3 sequences, 5.5% of them found a single time. The ten biggest clones cover over 7% of the sample.

This material consisted of whole blood, taken in connection with sensitization to the hapten diphenylcyclopropenone (DPC). The rearranged segments are TRBV6-2 or TRBV6-3 and TRBJ1-2; the D gene is not confidently resolved. The receptor's source is a young woman with alopecia areata. Some clones in this sample may be carry-over from other donors' samples. The sequenced DNA is TGTGCCAGCAGTAACCGACTAAAAGACTATGGCTACACCTTC. Its amino acids are CASSNRLKDYGYTF.